Each of the 30 T cell receptor beta chains below was sequenced from the same sample in a study of control samples from healthy donors and cancer patients. Profiled with immunoSEQ multiplex PCR; TCRdb holds only in-frame clones, not every one. Here the sample spans about 270,000 clones, around 80% being singletons. The sample comprised PBMCs. The receptor source for this set is a woman aged 55-70 years with lung cancer.

The chain has TRBV20-1 and TRBJ1-2, with 10 bases identical to TRBD1. The CDR3 spans 16 residues. Trimming at V came to 3 bases and at J to 4 bases, leaving 11 bases not matched to a gene. Per the germline V gene, CDR1 is DFQATT and CDR2 is SNEGSKA (reference sequence). In nucleotides, the CDR3 is TGCAGTGCTAGTGGGGTGACAGGGGGCGACCGCTATGGCTACACCTTC. It yields the protein CSASGVTGGDRYGYTF.

This chain links TRBV15 with TRBJ1-1; 7 nucleotides match TRBD1. V trimming: 0 bases; J trimming: 9 bases; junction bases outside the gene matches: 7. CDR3 length: 14 amino acids. Germline V gene lookup returns CDR1 LNHNV and CDR2 YYDKDF (reference sequence). The CDR3 loop is CATSRETGQSKAFF. In DNA, the CDR3 is TGTGCCACCAGCAGAGAGACGGGACAGTCAAAAGCTTTCTTT.

In DNA form, the CDR3 reads TGTGCCATCAGTGAGGGGGGAGCGGGACAGCCCCAGCATTTT. Protein: CAISEGGAGQPQHF. J is TRBJ1-5 and V is TRBV10-3; possibly TRBD1 for D (5 bases). Trimming shortened V by 2 bases and J by 7 bases, and 12 bases separated the two germline ends. The CDR3 is 14 amino acids. Germline CDR1 ENHRY, CDR2 SYGVKD.

This clone was recorded only once. J is TRBJ2-2 and V is TRBV19, with D unresolved. Trimming shortened V by 1 base and J by 8 bases, and 11 bases separated the two germline ends. Germline V gene lookup returns CDR1 LNHDA and CDR2 SQIVND (reference sequence). This CDR3 has 14 amino acids. The DNA for the CDR3 is TGTGCCAGTAGTATAGGAACAGAGAGAGGGGAGCTGTTTTTT. Amino acid sequence: CASSIGTERGELFF.

The J gene is TRBJ2-7, the V gene TRBV2; D may be TRBD2 (7 bases). Trimming removed 6 bases at V and 1 base at J, with 13 bases between. The CDR3 consists of 14 residues. Germline-derived CDR1 and CDR2 are SNHLY and FYNNEI. The CDR3 is CASRQGGVSYEQYF. The CDR3 bases are TGTGCCAGCAGACAGGGAGGGGTATCCTACGAGCAGTACTTC. Combining the CDR3 with reference TRBV2 and TRBJ2-7 gives the whole variable domain EPEVTQTPSHQVTQMGQEVILRCVPISNHLYFYWYRQILGQKVEFLVSFYNNEISEKSEIFDDQFSVERPDGSNFTLKIRSTKLEDSAMYFCASRQGGVSYEQYFGPGTRLTVT.

The V gene is TRBV11-3, the J gene TRBJ1-4; D remains ambiguous. Germline CDR1 is SGHNT and CDR2 is YENEEA. The CDR3 totals 16 residues. The V end lost 4 bases, the J end lost 0 bases, and 12 bases lay between the germline ends. CDR3 region: CASSYPGGPTNEKLFF. CDR3 sequence (DNA): TGTGCCAGCAGCTACCCCGGAGGACCAACTAATGAAAAACTGTTTTTT.

J is TRBJ1-1 and V is TRBV7-9; TRBD1 aligns across 7 bases. The CDR3 extends over 13 amino acids. The germline V gene encodes CDR1 SEHNR and CDR2 FQNEAQ (reference sequence). With 7 bases clipped from V and 5 bases from J, the junction kept 7 bases outside the gene matches. CDR3 loop: CASIRGRWTEAFF. DNA for the CDR3: TGTGCCAGCATAAGGGGGCGATGGACTGAAGCTTTCTTT.

V is TRBV5-4 and J is TRBJ2-1; TRBD2 matches 15 bases. Trimming cost V 4 bases and J 4 bases; bases outside gene matches: 9. Germline V gene lookup returns CDR1 SGHNT and CDR2 YYREEE (reference sequence). This CDR3 is built from 18 residues. CDR3 sequence reads: CASSLAGTSGGLYNEQFF. CDR3 sequence (DNA): TGTGCCAGCAGCCTCGCCGGGACTAGCGGGGGGCTTTACAATGAGCAGTTCTTC.

The rearrangement links TRBV6-5 to TRBJ1-3, with D possibly matching TRBD1 (6 bases). Trimming shortened V by 8 bases and J by 6 bases, and 14 bases separated the two germline ends. Germline CDR1 and CDR2: MNHEY and SVGAGI. The CDR3 sequence is 13 residues long. CDR3 in DNA: TGTGCCAGCGCCCGTCCGGGGGCAAACACCATATATTTT. Translation: CASARPGANTIYF.

This chain uses TRBV15 with TRBJ2-3; tentatively, D is TRBD2 (6 bases). The V gene's germline CDR1 is LNHNV and CDR2 YYDKDF (reference sequence). The CDR3 loop spans 13 amino acids. The V end lost 5 bases, the J end lost 4 bases, and 10 bases lay between the germline ends. The CDR3 DNA reads as TGTGCCACCAGCCCCCCTAGCGCAGATACGCAGTATTTT. This sequence encodes CATSPPSADTQYF.

The rearrangement links TRBV3-1 (or the pseudogene TRBV3-2) to TRBJ2-1, with TRBD2 identical over 7 bases. The germline V gene has CDR1 LGHDT and CDR2 YNNKEL (reference sequence). The ends lost 4 bases at V and 7 bases at J; junction bases unmatched: 16. This CDR3 is built from 17 residues. CDR3 residues: CASSLSLYAGELNEQFF. CDR3 nucleotide sequence: TGTGCCAGCAGCCTAAGTCTCTATGCGGGAGAATTGAATGAGCAGTTCTTC.

V and J are TRBV4-2 and TRBJ1-3; possibly TRBD1 for D (5 bases). V was cut by 5 bases and J by 0 bases, with 8 bases left in between. Per germline, CDR1 LGHNA and CDR2 YNFKEQ. This CDR3 is built from 14 residues. CDR3: CASSGTVSGNTIYF. DNA for the CDR3: TGTGCCAGCAGCGGGACCGTCTCTGGAAACACCATATATTTT.

V usage is TRBV4-1 and J usage is TRBJ2-1, with 8 bases fitting TRBD2. The ends lost 0 bases at V and 3 bases at J; junction bases unmatched: 4. Per germline, CDR1 MGHRA and CDR2 YSYEKL. CDR3 size: 16 residues. CDR3 coding DNA: TGCGCCAGCAGCCAAGAAGCACGGGGGGGCTACAATGAGCAGTTCTTC. This encodes CASSQEARGGYNEQFF.

The rearrangement joins TRBV27 to TRBJ1-1; D perhaps matches TRBD1 (5 bases). The V end was cut by 5 bases, the J end by 9 bases, with 16 bases between. Germline loops: CDR1 MNHEY, CDR2 SMNVEV (reference sequence). The CDR3 runs to 13 residues. CDR3 sequence (DNA): TGTGCCAGCAGTCTCCGGGACGGCAGACAAGCTTTCTTT. It specifies CASSLRDGRQAFF.

The V gene is TRBV30, the J gene TRBJ1-1, with 8 bases aligning to TRBD1. V lost 3 bases to trimming and J lost 12 bases; unmatched junction nucleotides: 12. The germline V gene encodes CDR1 GTSNPN and CDR2 SVGIG (reference sequence). The CDR3 contains 13 residues. The CDR3 DNA is TGTGCCTGGAGCTACCCCCCCGGGACAGGAACTTTCTTT. It is translated as CAWSYPPGTGTFF.

The rearrangement links TRBV13 to TRBJ2-7; D is uncertain. Looked up from germline, CDR1 is PRHDT and CDR2 is FYEKMQ (reference sequence). Trimming took 5 bases from V and 2 from J, leaving 13 bases between them. The CDR3 is 14 residues long. CDR3 nucleotides: TGTGCCAGCAGCCCCGCCGGACGTCCCTACGAGCAGTACTTC. The encoded protein is CASSPAGRPYEQYF.

This rearrangement joins TRBV28 to TRBJ1-2; D perhaps matches TRBD1 (6 bases). V lost 8 bases to trimming and J lost 5 bases, with 18 bases between them. The CDR3 has 14 residues. The germline V gene has CDR1 MDHEN and CDR2 SYDVKM. The CDR3 region is CASESGALIYGYTF. The DNA for the CDR3 is TGTGCCAGCGAGTCGGGGGCCCTCATATATGGCTACACCTTC.

The chain recombines TRBV6-5 with TRBJ2-7; D might be TRBD1 or TRBD2, each matching 5 bases. The CDR3 spans 13 residues. The V end lost 5 bases, the J end lost 3 bases, and 11 bases lay between the germline ends. Germline CDR1 and CDR2: MNHEY and SVGAGI. This chain's CDR3 is CASSRDGFYEQYF. The CDR3 DNA sequence: TGTGCCAGCAGTCGGGACGGGTTCTACGAGCAGTACTTC.

The J gene is TRBJ1-1, the V gene TRBV14; D gene uncertain. Trimming cost V 5 bases and J 8 bases, with 12 bases left between them. Looked up from germline, CDR1 is SGHDN and CDR2 is FVKESK. The CDR3 contains 12 residues. The CDR3, as DNA: TGTGCCAGCAGCTCCTCAGGTTCCGAAGCTTTCTTT. Residues: CASSSSGSEAFF.

There are a few counts of this clone. An end of the junction does not agree with germline; a read error may underlie this. The chain couples TRBV7-9 to TRBJ2-4; D is possibly TRBD2 (5 bases). Germline V gene sequence: CDR1 SEHNR, CDR2 FQNEAQ (reference sequence). CDR3 length: 14 amino acids. CDR3 region: CASSSEGSGSDRNF. In DNA form, the CDR3 reads TGTGCCAGCAGCTCCGAGGGTTCTGGGAGCGATCGAAACTTC.

The V gene is TRBV19, the J gene TRBJ1-2; tentative D call: TRBD1 (6 bases). V was clipped by 5 bases and J by 5 bases, with 18 bases between them. Germline assignment: CDR1 LNHDA and CDR2 SQIVND (reference sequence). This CDR3 is built from 15 residues. CDR3 in amino acids: CASSSGAVSLYGYTF. The DNA of the CDR3 is TGTGCCAGTAGTTCAGGGGCCGTCTCCCTATATGGCTACACCTTC.

This sequence joins TRBV10-2 and TRBJ1-2, with D possibly matching TRBD1 (6 bases). Germline lookup yields CDR1 WSHSY and CDR2 SAAADI. The CDR3 sequence is 15 residues long. V was clipped by 2 bases and J by 2 bases, with 12 bases between them. CDR3 sequence (DNA): TGCGCCAGCAGTGAGCAGATACAGGGAAACTATGGCTACACCTTC. Translating it yields CASSEQIQGNYGYTF.

This clone was counted a few times. This sequence joins TRBV27 and TRBJ1-3; no definite D call. Germline V gives CDR1 MNHEY, CDR2 SMNVEV (reference sequence). CDR3 size: 14 residues. The V end lost 5 bases, the J end lost 4 bases, and 12 bases lay between the germline ends. For the CDR3, the DNA is TGTGCCAGCAGTGTGGGAGGGAACGGAAACACCATATATTTT. This sequence encodes CASSVGGNGNTIYF.

The rearrangement joins TRBV19 to TRBJ1-6; 10 bases fit TRBD1. Unmatched junction bases numbered 35, after V lost 10 bases and J lost 11 bases. CDR1 and CDR2 from the germline V gene are LNHDA and SQIVND (reference sequence). This CDR3 is 22 amino acids long. CDR3: CATSPWDWNRDRGAWGSAPLHF. The CDR3 DNA reads as TGTGCCACTTCTCCCTGGGATTGGAATAGGGACAGGGGCGCTTGGGGGTCGGCACCCCTCCACTTT.

The chain joins TRBV5-6 to TRBJ2-1; 10 bases are shared with TRBD2. V lost 0 bases, J lost 9 bases, and 6 bases stayed unmatched. Germline V gene lookup returns CDR1 SGHDT and CDR2 YYEEEE. CDR3 length: 15 amino acids. The CDR3 is CASSLGTSGWSEQFF. The CDR3 DNA follows: TGTGCCAGCAGCTTGGGGACTAGCGGATGGAGTGAGCAGTTCTTC.

The V call is TRBV3-1 (or the pseudogene TRBV3-2), the J call TRBJ1-4, with D tentatively TRBD1 (6 bases). This CDR3 is built from 16 residues. Germline values: CDR1 LGHDT, CDR2 YNNKEL (reference sequence). Trimming took off 4 bases at V and 2 bases at J, with 14 bases between the two ends. The CDR3 coding sequence is TGTGCCAGCAGCCGCGCCACAGGGATGACTAATGAAAAACTGTTTTTT. Amino acids: CASSRATGMTNEKLFF.

The chain carries TRBV5-1 and TRBJ1-6, with D possibly matching TRBD1 (6 bases). The CDR3 consists of 13 residues. Per the germline V gene, CDR1 is SGHRS and CDR2 is YFSETQ. With 9 bases removed from V and 11 bases from J, the gap between germline ends came to 18 bases. CDR3 loop: CANLRGGLTPLHF. The DNA of the CDR3 is TGCGCCAACCTACGGGGGGGCTTGACACCCCTCCACTTT.

This clone was counted once. The rearrangement links TRBV24-1 to TRBJ1-5; unclear D gene. The CDR3 extends over 12 amino acids. The V and J ends lost 6 bases and 6 bases respectively, with 8 bases between them. Germline V gene lookup returns CDR1 KGHDR and CDR2 SFDVKD. The CDR3 DNA follows: TGTGCCACCAGTTCAGGACGTCAGCCCCAGCATTTT. Its protein is CATSSGRQPQHF.

The CDR3 is CASSSNWGAKVNTGELFF. The CDR3 bases are TGCGCCAGCAGCTCCAACTGGGGGGCGAAAGTCAACACCGGGGAGCTGTTTTTT. This chain links TRBV5-1 with TRBJ2-2; D may match TRBD1 or TRBD2 (6 bases each). Germline CDR1 is SGHRS and CDR2 is YFSETQ. V gave up 3 bases and J gave up 2 bases, with 20 bases separating them. The CDR3 is 18 amino acids. The variable domain in full, with the rest retrieved from reference TRBV5-1 and TRBJ2-2, is KAGVTQTPRYLIKTRGQQVTLSCSPISGHRSVSWYQQTPGQGLQFLFEYFSETQRNKGNFPGRFSGRQFSNSRSEMNVSTLELGDSALYLCASSSNWGAKVNTGELFFGEGSRLTVL.

DNA for the CDR3: TGCGCCAGCAGCGTAAGCGGGAGGGAATTGGATGAGCAGTTCTTC. It specifies CASSVSGRELDEQFF. This chain connects TRBV5-1 to TRBJ2-1, with TRBD2 identical over 10 bases. Unmatched junction bases numbered 9, after V lost 4 bases and J lost 8 bases. The germline V gene encodes CDR1 SGHRS and CDR2 YFSETQ. This CDR3 is 15 amino acids long.